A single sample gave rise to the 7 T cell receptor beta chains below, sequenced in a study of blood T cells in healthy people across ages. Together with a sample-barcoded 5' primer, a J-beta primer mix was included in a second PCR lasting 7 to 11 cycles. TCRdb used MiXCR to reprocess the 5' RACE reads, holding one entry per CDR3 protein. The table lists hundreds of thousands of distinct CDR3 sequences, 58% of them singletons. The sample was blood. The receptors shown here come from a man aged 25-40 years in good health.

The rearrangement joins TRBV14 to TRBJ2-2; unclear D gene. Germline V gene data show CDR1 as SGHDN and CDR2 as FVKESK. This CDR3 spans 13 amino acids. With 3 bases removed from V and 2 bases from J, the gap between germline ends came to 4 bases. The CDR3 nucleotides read TGTGCCAGCAGCCAGATAAACACCGGGGAGCTGTTTTTT. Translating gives CASSQINTGELFF.

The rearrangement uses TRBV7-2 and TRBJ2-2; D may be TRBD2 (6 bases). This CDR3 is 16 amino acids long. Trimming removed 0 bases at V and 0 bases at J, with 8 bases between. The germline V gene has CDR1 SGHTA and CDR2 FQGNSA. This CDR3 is CASSLAGGANTGELFF. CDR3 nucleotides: TGTGCCAGCAGCTTAGCGGGGGGTGCGAACACCGGGGAGCTGTTTTTT. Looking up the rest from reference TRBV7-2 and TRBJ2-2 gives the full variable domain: GAGVSQSPSNKVTEKGKDVELRCDPISGHTALYWYRQSLGQGLEFLIYFQGNSAPDKSGLPSDRFSAERTGGSVSTLTIQRTQQEDSAVYLCASSLAGGANTGELFFGEGSRLTVL.

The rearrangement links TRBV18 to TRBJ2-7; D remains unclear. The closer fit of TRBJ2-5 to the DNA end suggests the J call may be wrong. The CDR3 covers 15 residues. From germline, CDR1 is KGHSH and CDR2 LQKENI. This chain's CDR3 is CASSPFSLRGETQYF. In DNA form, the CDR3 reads TGTGCCAGCTCACCTTTCTCGTTGAGAGGAGAGACCCAGTACTTC.

The DNA of the CDR3 is TGTGCCAGCAGCCCCCTGGGGAGCGGGAGGGGGAATGAGCAGTTCTTC. This translates into CASSPLGSGRGNEQFF. This chain links TRBV11-2 with TRBJ2-1; 10 bases map to TRBD2. Germline V CDR1 and CDR2: SGHAT, FQNNGV. J was trimmed by 7 bases and V by 5 bases; bases with no gene match: 11. This CDR3 is 16 amino acids long. Combining the CDR3 with reference TRBV11-2 and TRBJ2-1 gives the whole variable domain EAGVAQSPRYKIIEKRQSVAFWCNPISGHATLYWYQQILGQGPKLLIQFQNNGVVDDSQLPKDRFSAERLKGVDSTLKIQPAKLEDSAVYLCASSPLGSGRGNEQFFGPGTRLTVL.

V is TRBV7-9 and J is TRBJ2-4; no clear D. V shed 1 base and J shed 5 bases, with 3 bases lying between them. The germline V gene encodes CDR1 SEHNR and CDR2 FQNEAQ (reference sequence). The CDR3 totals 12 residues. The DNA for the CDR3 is TGTGCCAGCAGCTTAGGTCAAAACATTCAGTACTTC. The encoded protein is CASSLGQNIQYF.

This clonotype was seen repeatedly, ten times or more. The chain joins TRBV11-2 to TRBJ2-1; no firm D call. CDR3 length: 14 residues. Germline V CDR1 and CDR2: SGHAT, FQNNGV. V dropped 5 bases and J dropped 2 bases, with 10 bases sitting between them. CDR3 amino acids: CASSPTAAYNEQFF. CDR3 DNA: TGTGCCAGCAGCCCTACCGCCGCCTACAATGAGCAGTTCTTC.

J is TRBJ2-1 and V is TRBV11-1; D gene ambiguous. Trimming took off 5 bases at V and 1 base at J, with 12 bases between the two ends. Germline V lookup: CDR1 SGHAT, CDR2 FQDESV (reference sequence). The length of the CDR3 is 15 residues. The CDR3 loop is CASSPIADSYNEQFF. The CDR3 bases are TGTGCCAGCAGCCCCATCGCGGATTCCTACAATGAGCAGTTCTTC.